A selection of T cell receptor beta chains follows, all from one sample in a study of T cell repertoires in cytomegalovirus infection. In TCRdb, the reads were re-called with MiXCR into one record per CDR3 protein. This table holds more than 400,000 distinct CDR3 sequences, 26% found once. The sample was PBMCs. The source is a human donor in good health (CMV status not recorded). Some clones in this sample may be carry-over from other donors' samples. Both conserved end residues are trimmed from each CDR3. The D gene is left open where the match is weak.

d_call	v_call	cdr3_aa
TRBD1	TRBV5-1	ASSAGTGLEGYT
TRBD1	TRBV6-6	ASSYEGQGADTQY
NA	TRBV20-1	SVVRTLPGQPQH
TRBD1	TRBV27	ASSLSTGGSYGYT
NA	TRBV10-3	AISAVGATEAF
NA	TRBV7-8	ASSLGGEYEQY
NA	TRBV27	ASSLSLPEAF
TRBD1	TRBV7-6	SGSRGSGNTIY
NA	TRBV28	ASSNLRVETQY
NA	TRBV19	ASMVGGGKNIQY
TRBD1	TRBV11-2	ASSSGQVHYNEQF
NA	TRBV7-9	ASSAGPGRAENTGELF
TRBD1	TRBV24-1	ATSDPSTGGYNEQF
NA	TRBV4-3	ASSPFGGEPQETQY
NA	TRBV2	ASTPVRNTGELF
NA	TRBV12-3/TRBV12-4	ASSGTYNEQF
NA	TRBV9	ASSVGGAERSPLH
NA	TRBV18	ASSPSGPTNEKLF
NA	TRBV6-2/TRBV6-3	ASSYPPEETQY
NA	TRBV9	ASSVGDPTDEQY
TRBD2	TRBV29-1	SVEGLAGKKGDTQY
TRBD2	TRBV9	ASSDGLAGGSNTGELF
TRBD1	TRBV10-2	ASSAGGNTGELF
NA	TRBV11-2	ASSQDGDSNQPQH
NA	TRBV4-1	ASSHAKTRGTEAF
NA	TRBV7-6	ASSPPWAERGYNEQF
NA	TRBV7-2	ASRQDTEAF
TRBD2	TRBV29-1	SVEGLAGFSSYNEQF
TRBD2	TRBV7-8	ASSPRTSGGLDTQY
TRBD1	TRBV7-2	ASSSTTGGTEAF
NA	TRBV7-6	ASSTWPRDNNNEQF
NA	TRBV7-9	ASSWTDTGELF
NA	TRBV19	ASRPDSRGTGELF
TRBD2	TRBV3-1	ASSRLAGDPGELF
TRBD2	TRBV7-2	ASSLRLAGGPTDTQY
TRBD2	TRBV5-4	ASSPERDVNNEQF
TRBD1	TRBV6-8	ASSGGAGGDLNQPQH
NA	TRBV28	ASMVAVTDTQY
TRBD1	TRBV28	ASSSPPPTGFRAF
NA	TRBV7-2	ASSGRFSETQY
TRBD2	TRBV4-1	ASSSSGSETQY
NA	TRBV6-2/TRBV6-3	ASSYRMGVTDTQY
NA	TRBV7-9	ASSSSRGAASTEAF